This T cell receptor (beta chain) was sequenced in a study of T cells after posttransplantation cyclophosphamide listed by TCRdb under 2016. For the wider study: T cell repertoire reconstitution was tracked by TRB sequencing after myeloablative bone marrow transplantation in which posttransplantation cyclophosphamide was used as GVHD prophylaxis. Antigen receptor sequencing covered samples from approximately 38 PTCy-treated patients and 16 of their related bone marrow donors. Blood from all 34 PTCy patients with 1-year posttransplant specimens was subjected to TRB sequencing. In 3 patients, TRB sequencing was also performed on up to about 3 more blood samples taken 2 to 5.2 years after transplant, and in 4 patients, pretransplant blood was also TRB-sequenced. Because TRA and TRB clonality correlated tightly in several samples, later TCR analyses were limited to TRB. Public TRB sequences were compared against a database of over 3,500 sequences linked to responses to pathogens, tumor antigens, self-antigens and alloantigens. Study-wide findings and limitations: Across the roughly 48 patients, TRB clonality was highly associated with recipient CMV seropositivity and CMV reactivation, and diversity with PTCy was similar to that in the CNI/methotrexate controls. Donor-recipient similarity was low at 1-2 months but rose over the first year, and later blood repertoires were often dominated by donor CD8+ memory clones. The TRB repertoires of T cells infiltrating skin or GI tract showed only limited overlap with the TRB repertoires of T cells in blood.

Mononuclear cells from peripheral blood and bone marrow were separated by Ficoll-Hypaque density centrifugation and then cryopreserved. FACS on a FACSAria II was used to sort CD4+ and CD8+ T cells, including the naive and memory subsets. This clone was recorded a few times. Its binding antigen is unknown. There are no base qualities to consult, and no much larger clone falls within one base. From cysteine to phenylalanine, the CDR3 is 14 amino acids long. Of the read, only the CDR3 DNA is kept; its 42 bases are in frame from base 1. Between the V and J ends, shortened by 8 bases and 6 bases respectively, the junction contains 16 bases. CDR1 is given as SNHLY and CDR2 as FYNNEI, both from the germline V gene. Genomic DNA was used for TRB sequencing, which was performed with the immunoSEQ assay at survey resolution or with the hsTCRB kit. Per the source publication's procedure: The immunoSEQ software handled the initial read processing, while the LymphoSeq R package was used for the repertoire analyses. Clonality was computed as 1 minus normalized Shannon entropy; Gini coefficient was also calculated for each TRB dataset. To infer phenotypes in unsorted samples, TRB sequences from sorted subsets of the recipient or donor were mapped onto unsorted samples from the same recipient. The source is immuneACCESS, and TCRdb retained only in-frame sequences with V and J called. Part of the clones is not carried over; for the studies checked, unresolved V genes explain less than half of this, and the remainder is unexplained. V and J calls plus clone size are reproduced from that table; the DNA served to infer D and trimming. Recorded for this sample are some 1,900 clones; roughly 94% of them occurred a single time. The top ten constitute 2.5% to 3% of the sample.

Recombination linked TRBV2 to TRBJ1-4, with TRBD1 tentatively as D gene (6 bases match). Sequencing used CD4+ T cells sorted from bone marrow. This TCR derives from a woman between 50 and 59 years old in good health and a related stem cell transplant donor. The CDR3 loop reads CASPGGPRDEKLFF. The nucleotide sequence is TGTGCCAGCCCGGGGGGGCCCCGGGATGAAAAACTGTTTTTT.